What follows are 20 T cell receptor beta chains derived from one specimen sequenced in a study of regulatory T cells in long-lasting Graves disease. Documented time point: newly diagnosed GD, antithyroid drugs for less than 3 months. From PBMCs, RNA was extracted and then used to make the TCR library. CDR3-region Arm-PCR and iRepertoire HTBI primers produced the TCR beta libraries. TCRdb called the multiplex PCR reads again in MiXCR, with one record for every CDR3 protein. The sample carries 370,000 or so distinct CDR3 sequences, 15% to 20% recorded once. The sample also formed part of further work on T cells in Graves' hyperthyroidism and ophthalmopathy.

Sequenced material: peripheral blood mononuclear cells (PBMCs), taken at new diagnosis, from a patient treated with antithyroid drugs. The receptors originated from a woman aged 18-29 years with Graves disease.

This clonotype was picked up many times. This chain links TRBV7-2 with TRBJ2-1, with 9 positions matching TRBD2. Germline trimming cut 2 bases from V and 4 bases from J; bases unmatched to any gene: 3. The CDR3 is made up of 15 amino acids. CDR1 is SGHTA, CDR2 FQGNSA, per germline. CDR3 loop: CASSLRAGGYNEQFF. The CDR3 nucleotides read TGTGCCAGCAGCTTACGTGCGGGGGGGTACAATGAGCAGTTCTTC.

In this sample, this clonotype turned up many times. The CDR3 reads CASSSAGTGTYEQYF. The CDR3 DNA sequence: TGCGCCAGCAGTTCGGCCGGGACAGGGACCTACGAGCAGTACTTC. The chain is built from TRBV5-1 and TRBJ2-7; 9 nucleotides match TRBD1. V shed 5 bases and J 2 bases; nucleotides not matched to a gene: 8. The germline gives CDR1 SGHRS, CDR2 YFSETQ. The CDR3 contains 15 residues.

This clonotype has just a few counts. This chain uses TRBV6-1 with TRBJ2-1, with 10 bases aligning to TRBD2. V was pared by 7 bases and J by 7 bases, with 16 bases of the junction left unmatched. Germline V gene sequence: CDR1 MNHNS, CDR2 SASEGT. This CDR3 contains 17 residues. Written as DNA, the CDR3 is TGTGCCAGCACACATTCTGGAGCGGGAGGGCCAAAGAATGAGCAGTTCTTC. Translating gives CASTHSGAGGPKNEQFF.

The chain couples TRBV12-3 or TRBV12-4 to TRBJ2-7; perhaps TRBD1 as D (6 bases). The CDR3 contains 16 residues. With 6 bases removed from V and 5 bases from J, the gap between germline ends came to 23 bases. For the CDR3, the DNA is TGTGCCAGCAGACTCCCAGGGGCCGCGGCGTCCCACGAGCAGTACTTC. Protein: CASRLPGAAASHEQYF.

This clonotype was observed a few times. CDR3 sequence (DNA): TGTGCCAGCAGTTACAGTGCGGCTCAGCCCCAGCATTTT. This translates into CASSYSAAQPQHF. The rearrangement uses TRBV12-3 or TRBV12-4 and TRBJ1-5; no firm D call. The CDR3 totals 13 residues. Trimming removed 4 bases at V and 6 bases at J, with 10 bases between.

CDR3 bases: TGTGCCAGCAGCGCCAGCGGACAGGACCTCTCTAACTATGGCTACACCTTC. This gives the protein CASSASGQDLSNYGYTF. The chain is built from TRBV9 and TRBJ1-2; 7 bases match TRBD1. Trimming cost V 3 bases and J 0 bases; bases outside gene matches: 11. Germline assignment: CDR1 SGDLS and CDR2 YYNGEE. CDR3 length equals 17 residues. Variable domain in full (rest from reference TRBV9 and TRBJ1-2): DSGVTQTPKHLITATGQRVTLRCSPRSGDLSVYWYQQSLDQGLQFLIQYYNGEERAKGNILERFSAQQFPDLHSELNLSSLELGDSALYFCASSASGQDLSNYGYTFGSGTRLTVV.

This clonotype was counted ten times or more. V and J are TRBV9 and TRBJ2-6; D unclear. Germline loops: CDR1 SGDLS, CDR2 YYNGEE. The CDR3 totals 19 residues. The V end lost 3 bases, the J end lost 0 bases, and 19 bases lay between the germline ends. The CDR3 reads CASSDSQRALGSGANVLTF. CDR3 bases: TGTGCCAGCAGCGATTCACAACGTGCTTTGGGCTCTGGGGCCAACGTCCTGACTTTC.

To note about this clonotype: This may arise from a read error, as a much more abundant clone is one base away. V is TRBV2 and J is TRBJ2-2; tentatively, D is TRBD1 (6 bases). In germline, CDR1 is SNHLY, CDR2 FYNNEI. CDR3 length equals 15 residues. The CDR3 coding sequence is TGTGCCAGCAGGACAGGACCGTCGAACACCGGGGAGCTGCTTTTT. As protein: CASRTGPSNTGELLF. The complete variable domain, with remaining parts taken from reference TRBV2 and TRBJ2-2, reads EPEVTQTPSHQVTQMGQEVILRCVPISNHLYFYWYRQILGQKVEFLVSFYNNEISEKSEIFDDQFSVERPDGSNFTLKIRSTKLEDSAMYFCASRTGPSNTGELLFGEGSRLTVL.

The genes are TRBV30 and TRBJ1-2; no reliable D call. This CDR3 contains 16 residues. The V end was cut by 0 bases, the J end by 0 bases, with 14 bases between. Germline V CDR1 and CDR2: GTSNPN, SVGIG (reference sequence). CDR3 nucleotides: TGTGCCTGGAGTGTAGATGCGGGCCCTCCTAACTATGGCTACACCTTC. Residues: CAWSVDAGPPNYGYTF.

This clonotype was counted many times. This rearrangement joins TRBV12-3 or TRBV12-4 to TRBJ2-1, with 8 bases aligning to TRBD2. CDR3 length: 14 residues. The junction had 3 bases not matched to a gene; V was cut back by 0 bases and J by 8 bases. In DNA, the CDR3 is TGTGCCAGCAGTTTAGCTAGCGGGAACTATGAGCAGTTCTTC. Protein sequence: CASSLASGNYEQFF.

For this clonotype: This is likely an artifact of a read error, given a far larger clone one base away. The rearrangement uses TRBV3-1 and TRBJ2-1; 7 bases map to TRBD2. Matching the DNA end better, TRBJ2-7 makes the J call doubtful. The CDR3 loop spans 10 amino acids. Germline-derived CDR1 and CDR2 are LGHDT and YNNKEL (reference sequence). CDR3 sequence (DNA): TGTGCCTGCGGAGAGCGGGGACAGTACTTC. This codes for CACGERGQYF.

This clonotype appeared many times. The chain combines TRBV3-1 with TRBJ1-3, with TRBD1 as a possible D gene (6 bases). Trimming left V 1 base short and J 8 bases short, with 12 bases between. This CDR3 comprises 14 residues. The germline gives CDR1 LGHDT, CDR2 YNNKEL (reference sequence). The CDR3 is CASSQGEGGHTIYF. The CDR3 DNA follows: TGTGCCAGCAGCCAAGGGGAAGGGGGACACACCATATATTTT.

The rearrangement uses TRBV4-2 and TRBJ2-3; 13 nucleotides match TRBD2. Looked up from germline, CDR1 is LGHNA and CDR2 is YNFKEQ. This CDR3 region has 18 residues. Unmatched junction bases numbered 9, after V lost 2 bases and J lost 4 bases. Written as DNA, the CDR3 is TGTGCCAGCAGCCAATTCCGTCAACTAGCGGGGGGGCCAGATACGCAGTATTTT. Amino acid sequence: CASSQFRQLAGGPDTQYF.

The chain employs TRBV10-3 and TRBJ2-1; no clear D. Germline CDR1 and CDR2: ENHRY and SYGVKD. Between the trimmed V and J ends, which lost 4 bases and 3 bases, there was a span of 13 bases. The CDR3 has 15 residues. CDR3 DNA: TGTGCCATCAGTGTGAACAGCCAGAACTACAATGAGCAGTTCTTC. Amino acids: CAISVNSQNYNEQFF.

This clonotype was seen a few times. The chain is built from TRBV13 and TRBJ2-1; D remains unclear. Germline V gene lookup returns CDR1 PRHDT and CDR2 FYEKMQ (reference sequence). V was trimmed by 6 bases and J by 15 bases, leaving 12 bases between them. The CDR3 extends over 10 amino acids. CDR3 sequence: CASRHETTFF. The CDR3 nucleotides are TGTGCCAGCAGGCACGAGACCACGTTCTTC.

Notes on this clonotype: One end of the junction fails to match germline, which may point to a read error. This chain uses TRBV28 with TRBJ1-4; D call uncertain. The CDR3 length is 14 residues. Germline V gene lookup returns CDR1 MDHEN and CDR2 SYDVKM. CDR3 bases: TGTGCCAGCAGTCCCCCACAGAATTATGAAAAACTGCTTTTT. Protein product: CASSPPQNYEKLLF. Based on the CDR3 plus reference TRBV28 and TRBJ1-4, the full variable domain is DVKVTQSSRYLVKRTGEKVFLECVQDMDHENMFWYRQDPGLGLRLIYFSYDVKMKEKGDIPEGYSVSREKKERFSLILESASTNQTSMYLCASSPPQNYEKLLFGSGTQLSVL.

A few counts support this clonotype. The chain uses TRBV16 and TRBJ2-7; D is undetermined. This CDR3 is built from 14 residues. Trimming took off 1 base at V and 7 bases at J, with 14 bases between the two ends. Per germline, CDR1 KGHSY and CDR2 FQNENV. Here the CDR3 DNA reads TGTGCCAGCAGCCAATTAGGCGAGTTTTTAGAGCAGTACTTC. This translates into CASSQLGEFLEQYF. Full variable domain (rest looked up from reference TRBV16 and TRBJ2-7): GEEVAQTPKHLVRGEGQKAKLYCAPIKGHSYVFWYQQVLKNEFKFLISFQNENVFDETGMPKERFSAKCLPNSPCSLEIQATKLEDSAVYFCASSQLGEFLEQYFGPGTRLTVT.

This clonotype was seen only a few times. The chain recombines TRBV29-1 with TRBJ2-1; D call uncertain. The CDR3 spans 12 residues. Trimming removed 7 bases from V and 9 bases from J, with 16 bases in between. Looked up from germline, CDR1 is SQVTM and CDR2 is ANQGSEA. The CDR3 DNA reads TGCAGCGCTGCGCCGCAAATTGTTGAGCAGTTCTTC. Translated, it gives CSAAPQIVEQFF.

This clonotype was seen ten or more times. V and J are TRBV2 and TRBJ1-5; the D gene is possibly TRBD1 (6 bases). Germline CDR1 and CDR2: SNHLY and FYNNEI. V was clipped by 1 base and J by 5 bases, with 12 bases between them. The CDR3 is made up of 15 amino acids. The CDR3 DNA is TGTGCCAGCAGTGAAGATTGGACAGCCCATCAGCCCCAGCATTTT. Its translation is CASSEDWTAHQPQHF.

This clonotype was recorded many times. J is TRBJ2-1 and V is TRBV7-8; 12 bases map to TRBD2. V lost 0 bases and J lost 6; bases outside the gene matches: 12. There are 19 residues in the CDR3. Germline-derived CDR1 and CDR2 are SGHVS and FQNEAQ. The CDR3 DNA reads TGTGCCAGCAGCTTAGCAGCGACTAGCGGGAGTTTTTGGTTCAATGAGCAGTTCTTC. Amino acids: CASSLAATSGSFWFNEQFF.